These T cell receptor beta chains were read from a single sample in a study of T cell responses to AZD1222 COVID-19 vaccine. The table came from immunoSEQ multiplex PCR; TCRdb's copy has only in-frame clones and leaves some out. The sample includes around 150,000 clones, about 92% of them seen just once. Material: peripheral blood, obtained on day 0 of MenACWY control vaccination. These TCRs come from an adult in good health. CDR3s include the opening cysteine and the closing phenylalanine or tryptophan. Fields, in order: J gene, V gene, CDR3 protein.

TRBJ1-4	TRBV10-2	CASSTGGKVEKLFF
TRBJ1-4	TRBV28	CASSPDRGEDNEKLFF
TRBJ1-6	TRBV27	CASSSPRKGSSPLHF
TRBJ2-1	TRBV4-1	CASSLGTSGSYNEQFF
TRBJ2-5	TRBV12-5	CASGLGASGWSETQYF
TRBJ1-5	TRBV27	CASGESQPQHF
TRBJ1-5	TRBV7-2	CASSLGVPGKGKSQPQHF
TRBJ1-1	TRBV5-6	CASSLDTGWTEAFF
TRBJ1-3	TRBV27	CASSLSYSSGNTIYF
TRBJ1-5	TRBV5-1	CASSTGESFGNQPQHF
TRBJ1-4	TRBV19	CASSIRRGLNEKLFF
TRBJ1-1	TRBV18	CASSPFGTQAGTEAFF
TRBJ2-1	TRBV30	CAWSGPRSGGFRNEQFF
TRBJ2-1	TRBV12-3/TRBV12-4	CASSSENNEQFF
TRBJ2-7	TRBV7-2	CASSPTSGSNEQYF
TRBJ2-1	TRBV7-6	CASSLVQGYEQFF
TRBJ1-2	TRBV3-1/TRBV3-2	CASSINAGGYTF
TRBJ1-1	TRBV6-5	CASRVGHVNTEAFF
TRBJ2-2	TRBV7-3	CASSLTGLAGVGNTGELFF
TRBJ1-6	TRBV25-1	CATRQGSGSPLHF
TRBJ2-1	TRBV5-5	CASSRRTSGSIDEQFF
TRBJ2-3	TRBV9	CASSVVIKGDTQYF
TRBJ1-6	TRBV3-1/TRBV3-2	CASSQPSDRVNSPLHF
TRBJ2-2	TRBV27	CASSLSSAGVFVGELFF
TRBJ1-1	TRBV7-3	CASSDGKGGNTEAFF
TRBJ2-7	TRBV2	CASSSEMGVEQYF
TRBJ1-4	TRBV19	CASSSSPGRRNEKLFF
TRBJ1-5	TRBV20-1	CSARTGQPQHF
TRBJ1-1	TRBV28	CASSLVAEQNTEAFF
TRBJ2-7	TRBV7-3	CASSLIPTSGSYEQYF
TRBJ2-7	TRBV27	CASSGTYDRGGYEQYF
TRBJ2-6	TRBV19	CASSFPSWGSGANVLTF
TRBJ2-7	TRBV2	CASALIPPGTGRHEQYF
TRBJ1-1	TRBV20-1	CSASGRPEAFF
TRBJ2-5	TRBV9	CASSETGAVRTQYF
TRBJ1-1	TRBV2	CASSSDRVNTEAFF
TRBJ1-2	TRBV5-5	CASSFLAGLLGYTF
TRBJ1-5	TRBV6-2/TRBV6-3	CASSNPGGAGNQPQHF
TRBJ2-1	TRBV5-1	CASSRTTNEQFF
TRBJ2-2	TRBV2	CATRGDYTGELFF
TRBJ2-1	TRBV7-2	CASSFFLAEVNNEQFF
TRBJ2-7	TRBV7-9	CASSLELAGTDEQYF
TRBJ2-5	TRBV2	CASSRNLQETQYF
TRBJ1-1	TRBV19	CASLAKGTEHEAFF
TRBJ1-3	TRBV6-1	CASSEGRSSGNTIYF
TRBJ1-2	TRBV30	CAWTMGPQGYTF
TRBJ2-3	TRBV24-1	CATSAVRIDTQYF
TRBJ2-2	TRBV19	CATRTSGRALGTGELFF
TRBJ2-1	TRBV4-1	CASSQSEQQFF
TRBJ2-1	TRBV7-7	CASSPLTSGNFAEQFF
TRBJ2-3	TRBV27	CASSFRLAGGPRSTDTQYF
TRBJ1-1	TRBV5-4	CASSQDNRNTEAFF
TRBJ1-3	TRBV5-5	CASSLILSGNTIYF
TRBJ2-2	TRBV11-3	CASSLGATGELFF